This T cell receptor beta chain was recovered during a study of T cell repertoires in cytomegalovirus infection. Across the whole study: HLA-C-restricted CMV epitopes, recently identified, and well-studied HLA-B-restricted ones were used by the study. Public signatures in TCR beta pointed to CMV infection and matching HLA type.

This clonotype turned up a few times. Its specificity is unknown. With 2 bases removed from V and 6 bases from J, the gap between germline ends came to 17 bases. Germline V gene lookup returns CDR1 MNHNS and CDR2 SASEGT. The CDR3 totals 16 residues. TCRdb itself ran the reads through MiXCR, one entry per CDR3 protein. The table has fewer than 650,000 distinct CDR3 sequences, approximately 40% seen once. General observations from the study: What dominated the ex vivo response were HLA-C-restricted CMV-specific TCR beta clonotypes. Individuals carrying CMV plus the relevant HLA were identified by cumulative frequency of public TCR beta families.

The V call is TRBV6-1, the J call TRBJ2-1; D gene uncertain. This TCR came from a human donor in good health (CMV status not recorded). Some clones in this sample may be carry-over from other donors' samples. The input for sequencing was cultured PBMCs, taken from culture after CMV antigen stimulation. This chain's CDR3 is CASSERWDVLGNEQFF. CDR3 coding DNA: TGTGCCAGCAGTGAACGCTGGGATGTGTTGGGCAATGAGCAGTTCTTC.